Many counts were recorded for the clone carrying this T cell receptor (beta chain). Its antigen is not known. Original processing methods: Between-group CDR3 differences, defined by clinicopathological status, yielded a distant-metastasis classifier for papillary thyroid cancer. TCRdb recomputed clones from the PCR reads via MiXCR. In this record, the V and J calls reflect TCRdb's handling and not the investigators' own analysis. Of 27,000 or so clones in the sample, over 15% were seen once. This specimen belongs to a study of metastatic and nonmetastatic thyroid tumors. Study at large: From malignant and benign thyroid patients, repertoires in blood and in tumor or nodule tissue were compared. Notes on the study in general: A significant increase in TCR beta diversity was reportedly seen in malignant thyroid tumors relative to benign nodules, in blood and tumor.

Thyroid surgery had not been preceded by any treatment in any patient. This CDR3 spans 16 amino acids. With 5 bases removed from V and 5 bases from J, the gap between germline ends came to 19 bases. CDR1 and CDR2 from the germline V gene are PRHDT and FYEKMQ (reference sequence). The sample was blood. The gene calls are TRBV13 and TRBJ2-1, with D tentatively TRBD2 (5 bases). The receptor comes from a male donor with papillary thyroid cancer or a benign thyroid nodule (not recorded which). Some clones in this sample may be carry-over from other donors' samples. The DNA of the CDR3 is TGTGCCAGCAGCCCACCTCTTGGGGAGCAAAACAATGAGCAGTTCTTC. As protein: CASSPPLGEQNNEQFF.